This note documents a single TCR beta chain sequence. Its antigen is currently unknown. Looked up from germline, CDR1 is MNHNS and CDR2 is SASEGT. The J segment lost 6 bases and the V segment lost 5 bases, leaving 11 bases of the junction unmatched. The CDR3 is 15 residues long. This specimen belongs to a study of cytomegalovirus exposure and HLA in healthy donors. About the research overall: Falling in the Caucasian-associated ancestry cluster were about 82% of under 500 genotyped donors.

Donors showed nominal health when sampled, although they likely had unrecorded immune exposures. PCR involved 60 Vbeta and 13 Jbeta primers. TCRdb keeps only in-frame clones here, not all; method: immunoSEQ multiplex PCR. The table shows 100,000 to 150,000 clones, with around 75% occurring only once. Study-wide findings and caveats: In a later analysis, donors in an Asian-associated ancestry cluster reportedly had fewer N-insertions in productive TCRs than the cohort mean. Rarity characterized most TCR sequences, yet some public TCRs appeared in many donors.

This TCR was sampled from a woman between 45 and 60 years old in good health and CMV-seronegative. The V call is TRBV6-1, the J call TRBJ2-3; 7 bases fit TRBD2. Sequencing was carried out using PBMCs. The CDR3 bases are TGTGCCAGCAGTTTGACTAGCAGAAGGGAGGATACGCAGTATTTT. Translated: CASSLTSRREDTQYF.